These 24 T cell receptor beta chains originate from one sample sequenced in a study of T cell repertoires in cytomegalovirus infection. One entry per CDR3 protein results from TCRdb running MiXCR on the reads. The profile shows around 450,000 distinct CDR3 sequences, around 32% of them singletons. Sequencing was done on a sample of PBMCs. The receptors were sampled from a human donor in good health (CMV status not recorded). Some clones in this sample may be carry-over from other donors' samples.

Only a few counts were recorded for this clonotype. J is TRBJ2-5 and V is TRBV7-2; the match to TRBD2 covers 9 bases. This CDR3 region has 17 residues. CDR1 is SGHTA, CDR2 FQGNSA, per germline. V was pared by 7 bases and J by 1 base, with 13 bases of the junction left unmatched. CDR3 nucleotides: TGTGCCAGCACCCTCTCGGGAGCGGGGGGCCCCCAAGAGACCCAGTACTTC. As protein: CASTLSGAGGPQETQYF. Full variable domain (remainder filled in from reference TRBV7-2 and TRBJ2-5): GAGVSQSPSNKVTEKGKDVELRCDPISGHTALYWYRQSLGQGLEFLIYFQGNSAPDKSGLPSDRFSAERTGGSVSTLTIQRTQQEDSAVYLCASTLSGAGGPQETQYFGPGTRLLVL.

V gene TRBV5-6 combines with J gene TRBJ2-7; D not resolved. CDR1 is SGHDT, CDR2 YYEEEE, per germline. The CDR3 contains 16 residues. V was pared by 0 bases and J by 6 bases, with 19 bases between. CDR3 protein: CASSLEVGLTSVEQYF. CDR3 sequence (DNA): TGTGCCAGCAGCTTGGAGGTAGGATTGACCTCGGTCGAGCAGTACTTC.

The sample holds many counts of this clonotype. V is TRBV6-5 and J is TRBJ1-5, with 9 bases lining up with TRBD1. Trimming took 0 bases from V and 1 from J; bases not matched to a gene: 7. The CDR3 extends over 18 amino acids. Germline lookup yields CDR1 MNHEY and CDR2 SVGAGI. In DNA form, the CDR3 reads TGTGCCAGCAGTTACTCGACATACAGGGGGCAAAGCAATCAGCCCCAGCATTTT. It translates to CASSYSTYRGQSNQPQHF.

This chain connects TRBV6-6 to TRBJ1-4; D remains unclear. V was pared by 6 bases and J by 3 bases, with 14 bases between. The CDR3 covers 15 residues. Per germline, CDR1 MNHNY and CDR2 SVGAGI (reference sequence). The CDR3 protein is CASRTTPAANEKLFF. The CDR3 DNA sequence: TGTGCCAGCAGGACGACCCCAGCGGCTAATGAAAAACTGTTTTTT.

This rearrangement joins TRBV11-1 to TRBJ2-2; unclear D gene. The ends were cut back, 5 bases at V and 3 bases at J, with 7 bases in the middle. CDR3 length: 13 residues. Germline CDR1 SGHAT, CDR2 FQDESV (reference sequence). For the CDR3, the DNA is TGTGCCAGCAGCACCCCATACACCGGGGAGCTGTTTTTT. This sequence encodes CASSTPYTGELFF. Full variable domain (outside the CDR3, taken from reference TRBV11-1 and TRBJ2-2): EAEVAQSPRYKITEKSQAVAFWCDPISGHATLYWYRQILGQGPELLVQFQDESVVDDSQLPKDRFSAERLKGVDSTLKIQPAELGDSAMYLCASSTPYTGELFFGEGSRLTVL.

The table lists this clonotype with a few counts. The chain combines TRBV5-6 with TRBJ2-3; D is undetermined. Matching the DNA end better, TRBJ1-5 makes the J call doubtful. Germline lookup yields CDR1 SGHDT and CDR2 YYEEEE. This CDR3 has 13 residues. The CDR3 here is CASSPQGTDTQHF. The CDR3 DNA follows: TGTGCCAGCAGCCCTCAAGGCACAGATACGCAGCATTTT.

With regard to this clonotype: Lacking the conserved final phenylalanine or tryptophan, this CDR3 likely reflects a read error. The genes are TRBV3-1 and TRBJ1-2; D remains unclear. Trimming cost V 1 base and J 6 bases, with 6 bases left between them. The CDR3 runs to 12 residues. Looked up from germline, CDR1 is LGHDT and CDR2 is YNNKEL (reference sequence). CDR3 residues: CASSQGINGYTV. The CDR3 bases are TGTGCCAGCAGCCAAGGGATAAATGGCTACACCGTC.

In its sample, this clonotype was seen a few times. This chain connects TRBV4-2 to TRBJ1-4; TRBD1 is a possible D gene (6 bases). V was cut by 0 bases and J by 2 bases, with 10 bases left in between. Germline V lookup: CDR1 LGHNA, CDR2 YNFKEQ. The CDR3 extends over 16 amino acids. In nucleotides, the CDR3 is TGTGCCAGCAGCCAAGAAGTAACAGGGACTAATGAAAAACTGTTTTTT. This sequence encodes CASSQEVTGTNEKLFF.

This clonotype was recorded at least ten times. This sequence joins TRBV7-2 and TRBJ2-2; the match to TRBD2 covers 7 bases. The CDR3 has 15 residues. Per germline, CDR1 SGHTA and CDR2 FQGNSA. V lost 0 bases to trimming and J lost 4 bases; unmatched junction nucleotides: 2. The chain's CDR3 is CASSLARGSTGELFF. CDR3 nucleotides: TGTGCCAGCAGCTTAGCGCGGGGGTCCACCGGGGAGCTGTTTTTT.

This sequence joins TRBV11-2 and TRBJ1-2, with 10 nucleotides matching TRBD1. Germline CDR1 reads SGHAT; CDR2 reads FQNNGV. CDR3 length equals 15 residues. After removal of 5 bases from V and 3 bases from J, the junction contained 6 bases not matched to a gene. Here the CDR3 reads CASSTGTGVYYGYTF. The CDR3 coding sequence is TGTGCCAGCAGCACCGGGACAGGGGTTTACTATGGCTACACCTTC.

The chain's CDR3 is CASSEGDRVVNTEAFF. The CDR3 DNA follows: TGTGCCAGCAGTGAAGGGGACAGGGTTGTGAACACTGAAGCTTTCTTT. This chain joins TRBV2 and TRBJ1-1; TRBD1 aligns across 9 bases. V lost 1 base to trimming and J lost 0 bases; unmatched junction nucleotides: 3. The CDR3 length is 16 residues. From germline, CDR1 is SNHLY and CDR2 FYNNEI.

The chain is built from TRBV6-6 and TRBJ2-7, with 11 bases identical to TRBD2. Germline V gives CDR1 MNHNY, CDR2 SVGAGI (reference sequence). V shed 0 bases and J 2 bases; nucleotides not matched to a gene: 0. The CDR3 has 15 amino acids. CDR3 nucleotide sequence: TGTGCCAGCAGTTACTCTAGCGGGGGGGCCTACGAGCAGTACTTC. Its protein is CASSYSSGGAYEQYF.

Details on this clonotype: Here the CDR3 omits its conserved ending phenylalanine or tryptophan, so a read error is the likely source. The rearrangement uses TRBV6-6 and TRBJ1-2; tentatively, D is TRBD1 (5 bases). Trimming removed 0 bases at V and 4 bases at J, with 12 bases between. CDR1 is MNHNY, CDR2 SVGAGI, per germline (reference sequence). CDR3 length equals 15 residues. The CDR3 is CASSYSQGRSYGYTL. CDR3 DNA: TGTGCCAGCAGTTACTCCCAGGGAAGGTCCTATGGCTACACCTTA.

CDR3 sequence (DNA): TGCGCCAGCGGACGGGACAGGGATGTCGAGCAGTACTTC. Amino acids: CASGRDRDVEQYF. The rearrangement uses TRBV10-2 and TRBJ2-7, with TRBD1 identical over 9 bases. The CDR3 runs to 13 residues. The germline gives CDR1 WSHSY, CDR2 SAAADI. V shed 8 bases, J shed 6 bases, and the junction held 8 bases outside the gene matches.

This rearrangement joins TRBV12-5 to TRBJ2-3; TRBD1 matches at 8 bases. Trimming removed 0 bases from V and 0 bases from J; junction bases left unmatched: 5. The germline gives CDR1 LGHNT, CDR2 FRNRAP. The CDR3 loop spans 17 amino acids. The CDR3 reads CASGLVLTGESTDTQYF. As DNA, the CDR3 is TGTGCTAGTGGTTTGGTCCTGACAGGGGAGAGCACAGATACGCAGTATTTT.

This clonotype was detected ten times or more. This chain joins TRBV7-2 and TRBJ1-1; D remains unclear. V lost 3 bases to trimming and J lost 3 bases, with 14 bases between them. Germline values: CDR1 SGHTA, CDR2 FQGNSA. The CDR3 sequence is 15 residues long. The CDR3 DNA follows: TGTGCCAGCAGCTTGCCCTCAGGCAGGTACACTGAAGCTTTCTTT. It yields the protein CASSLPSGRYTEAFF.

The chain is built from TRBV7-2 and TRBJ2-1, with 8 bases lining up with TRBD1. Germline assignment: CDR1 SGHTA and CDR2 FQGNSA. V shed 5 bases, J shed 6 bases, and the junction held 3 bases outside the gene matches. There are 13 residues in the CDR3. CDR3 sequence reads: CASSPDRGNEQFF. As DNA, the CDR3 is TGTGCCAGCAGCCCTGACAGGGGCAATGAGCAGTTCTTC.

V and J are TRBV12-3 or TRBV12-4 and TRBJ2-7; TRBD1 matches 10 bases. The CDR3 extends over 16 amino acids. J lost 2 bases, V lost 5 bases, and 9 bases had no gene match. This chain's CDR3 is CASSTSGTGVAYEQYF. The CDR3 coding sequence is TGTGCCAGCAGTACCTCCGGGACAGGGGTCGCCTACGAGCAGTACTTC.

This clonotype came up a few times. The CDR3 protein is CASSLLAPIAGADTQYF. CDR3 DNA: TGTGCCAGCAGCTTACTGGCCCCTATAGCGGGCGCAGATACGCAGTATTTT. V is TRBV7-9 and J is TRBJ2-3, with 7 nucleotides matching TRBD2. The CDR3 consists of 17 residues. V was pared by 2 bases and J by 4 bases, with 12 bases of the junction left unmatched. Per germline, CDR1 SEHNR and CDR2 FQNEAQ (reference sequence).

This clonotype was counted only a few times. CDR3 loop: CASSSWTDTEAFF. In nucleotides, the CDR3 is TGTGCCAGCAGTTCTTGGACAGACACTGAAGCTTTCTTT. The chain links TRBV12-3 or TRBV12-4 to TRBJ1-1, with a possible D match to TRBD1 (6 bases). The ends were cut back, 4 bases at V and 3 bases at J, with 9 bases in the middle. This CDR3 has 13 residues.

In this sample, this clonotype turned up many times. The chain combines TRBV7-6 with TRBJ2-2; D is unclear. The ends were cut back, 6 bases at V and 3 bases at J, with 14 bases in the middle. Germline V lookup: CDR1 SGHVS, CDR2 FNYEAQ. This CDR3 is built from 15 residues. CDR3 in DNA: TGTGCCAGCAGGGTTAGGTCAGACTACACCGGGGAGCTGTTTTTT. This sequence encodes CASRVRSDYTGELFF.

V gene TRBV28 combines with J gene TRBJ2-3, with D possibly TRBD2 on 8 matching bases. Per the germline V gene, CDR1 is MDHEN and CDR2 is SYDVKM. V dropped 3 bases and J dropped 4 bases, with 23 bases sitting between them. The CDR3 is made up of 18 amino acids. This CDR3 reads CASSFNRGLSGGADTQYF. In nucleotides, the CDR3 is TGTGCCAGCAGTTTTAACAGGGGACTGTCGGGAGGGGCAGATACGCAGTATTTT.

This chain uses TRBV7-6 with TRBJ1-2; 7 bases are shared with TRBD1. V shed 10 bases and J 2 bases; nucleotides not matched to a gene: 7. The CDR3 spans 13 residues. Germline values: CDR1 SGHVS, CDR2 FNYEAQ. CDR3 sequence: CATMGQLNYGYTF. The CDR3 coding sequence is TGTGCCACCATGGGACAGCTCAACTATGGCTACACCTTC.

This clonotype was recorded many times. This chain connects TRBV7-9 to TRBJ2-3, with D tentatively TRBD1 or TRBD2 (5 bases each). The CDR3 is made up of 16 amino acids. Between the trimmed V and J ends, which lost 1 base and 4 bases, there was a span of 15 bases. Germline V gives CDR1 SEHNR, CDR2 FQNEAQ (reference sequence). CDR3 DNA sequence: TGTGCCAGCAGCTTAGAGTATCCCAGGGACGCAGATACGCAGTATTTT. Residues: CASSLEYPRDADTQYF.